This T cell receptor (beta chain) was captured in a study of early T cells in non-severe SARS-CoV-2 infection. Looking at the study overall: Sequencing of bulk RNA from unsorted whole blood was done, without chain pairing.

In its sample, this clonotype was seen many times. Its cognate antigen is unknown. The length of the CDR3 is 13 residues. Trimming stripped 5 bases from V and 0 bases from J, with 7 bases between. Looked up from germline, CDR1 is SGHTA and CDR2 is FQGTGA. Study conclusions and caveats: VDJdb matching, biased toward anti-spike CD8 responses, missed private and CD4 specificities.

Molecules of cDNA were individually given unique molecular identifiers that were attached to them. TCRdb reprocessed the 5' RACE reads via MiXCR and lists one record per CDR3 protein. This table holds 55,000 to 85,000 distinct CDR3 sequences, approximately 12% found once. The specimen sequenced was whole blood. This chain joins TRBV7-3 and TRBJ1-2; D remains ambiguous. The sequence derives from an adult who was a healthcare worker with PCR-confirmed SARS-CoV-2 infection or an uninfected control (not recorded which). This CDR3 is CASSPDPNYGYTF. The CDR3 region has the DNA TGTGCCAGCAGCCCAGACCCTAACTATGGCTACACCTTC.